Listed below are T cell receptor beta chains from one sample, sequenced in a study of blood T cell repertoires in COVID-19. Produced via immunoSEQ multiplex PCR; TCRdb's table is partial and in-frame only. The sample contains over 200,000 clones, 80% to 85% of which appear only once. The sample taken for sequencing was peripheral blood. Source of these receptors: a human donor in a cohort sampled during active COVID-19. Each CDR3 is given with its conserved first and last residue. D genes are given only for firm matches. Expanded clones get a size class; other rows say once, few or many, or leave the size out.

CDR3nt: TGTGCCAGCAGCTTACCTCCGGCGGGGACCGGGGAGCTGTTTTTT
CDR3aa: CASSLPPAGTGELFF
v_gene: TRBV11-3
abundance: NA
d_gene: NA
j_gene: TRBJ2-2

CDR3nt: TGTGCCACCAGCAGAGATCAGGGGACAGCACTTAACTATGGCTACACCTTC
CDR3aa: CATSRDQGTALNYGYTF
v_gene: TRBV15
abundance: few
d_gene: TRBD1
j_gene: TRBJ1-2

CDR3nt: TGTGCCAGCAGGCGAAACCTTGAAGCTTTCTTT
CDR3aa: CASRRNLEAFF
v_gene: TRBV5-8
abundance: NA
d_gene: NA
j_gene: TRBJ1-1

CDR3nt: TGTGCCAGCAGCTTAGGGCTTAAAGAGACCCAGTACTTC
CDR3aa: CASSLGLKETQYF
v_gene: TRBV7-2
abundance: NA
d_gene: NA
j_gene: TRBJ2-5

CDR3nt: TGTGCCACCAGTCGTCTGGGAGACAATGAGCAGTTCTTC
CDR3aa: CATSRLGDNEQFF
v_gene: TRBV24-1
abundance: NA
d_gene: NA
j_gene: TRBJ2-1

CDR3nt: TGTGCCAGTAGGGACGACAGATCCTCTGGAAACACCATATATTTT
CDR3aa: CASRDDRSSGNTIYF
v_gene: TRBV19
abundance: NA
d_gene: NA
j_gene: TRBJ1-3

CDR3nt: TGTGCCAGCTCACCAGGACAGGGGTTCCCTGGGGCCAACGTCCTGACTTTC
CDR3aa: CASSPGQGFPGANVLTF
v_gene: TRBV18
abundance: NA
d_gene: TRBD1
j_gene: TRBJ2-6

CDR3nt: TGTGCCAGCAGCTTAGGGGGGACTTTCTCCTACGAGCAGTACTTC
CDR3aa: CASSLGGTFSYEQYF
v_gene: TRBV7-8
abundance: NA
d_gene: NA
j_gene: TRBJ2-7

CDR3nt: TGTGCCAGTAGTATGGCGGTTCCTTCTAGCACAGATACGCAGTATTTT
CDR3aa: CASSMAVPSSTDTQYF
v_gene: TRBV19
abundance: NA
d_gene: NA
j_gene: TRBJ2-3

CDR3nt: TGTGCCAGCAGTGGGGGACTAGCGGGAGGAATTGGGGAGCTGTTTTTT
CDR3aa: CASSGGLAGGIGELFF
v_gene: TRBV25-1
abundance: NA
d_gene: TRBD2
j_gene: TRBJ2-2

CDR3nt: TGCGCCAGCAGCTTGGCAGGGGCTTCACCCCTCCACTTT
CDR3aa: CASSLAGASPLHF
v_gene: TRBV5-1
abundance: NA
d_gene: NA
j_gene: TRBJ1-6

CDR3nt: TGTGCCAGCAGCTCCGCCGGGGGGGGCGGACAAGAGACCCAGTACTTC
CDR3aa: CASSSAGGGGQETQYF
v_gene: TRBV7-3
abundance: NA
d_gene: TRBD2
j_gene: TRBJ2-5

CDR3nt: TGTGCCACCAGTGACAGGGGCAGGGAGACCCAGTACTTC
CDR3aa: CATSDRGRETQYF
v_gene: TRBV24-1
abundance: once
d_gene: NA
j_gene: TRBJ2-5

CDR3nt: TGTGCCAGCAGCCTTACGGTAGCGGGAGGGTACGAGCAGTACTTC
CDR3aa: CASSLTVAGGYEQYF
v_gene: TRBV7-2
abundance: once
d_gene: TRBD2
j_gene: TRBJ2-7

CDR3nt: TGTGCCAGCAGTTCGGGACTAGCGGGAACAGATACGCAGTATTTT
CDR3aa: CASSSGLAGTDTQYF
v_gene: TRBV28
abundance: NA
d_gene: TRBD2
j_gene: TRBJ2-3

CDR3nt: TGTGCCAGCAGCCCCGGGGGGGCAGGCGGGGAGACCCAGTACTTC
CDR3aa: CASSPGGAGGETQYF
v_gene: TRBV7-3
abundance: NA
d_gene: TRBD2
j_gene: TRBJ2-5

CDR3nt: TGTGCCAGCAGTTATAAAATGAACACTGAAGCTTTCTTT
CDR3aa: CASSYKMNTEAFF
v_gene: TRBV6-2/TRBV6-3
abundance: NA
d_gene: NA
j_gene: TRBJ1-1

CDR3nt: TGCGCCAGCAGCCAAGCCTGGGGACAGGGGTTCTACGAGCAGTACTTC
CDR3aa: CASSQAWGQGFYEQYF
v_gene: TRBV4-1
abundance: NA
d_gene: TRBD1
j_gene: TRBJ2-7

CDR3nt: TGTGCCAGCAGTCCGCCCGGACTCTACTACAATGAGCAGTTCTTC
CDR3aa: CASSPPGLYYNEQFF
v_gene: TRBV6-2/TRBV6-3
abundance: NA
d_gene: NA
j_gene: TRBJ2-1

CDR3nt: TGCGCCAGCAGCTTGATTTTCGGGGACTATGGCTACACCTTC
CDR3aa: CASSLIFGDYGYTF
v_gene: TRBV5-1
abundance: few
d_gene: NA
j_gene: TRBJ1-2

CDR3nt: TGCGCCAGCAGCCTAATCGGGACAGGGGTTTTTTTTGGCAACAATGAGCAGTTCTTC
CDR3aa: CASSLIGTGVFFGNNEQFF
v_gene: TRBV4-1
abundance: NA
d_gene: TRBD1
j_gene: TRBJ2-1

CDR3nt: TGTGCCAGCTCACCAGACCTTCTAGGCAATCAGCCCCAGCATTTT
CDR3aa: CASSPDLLGNQPQHF
v_gene: TRBV18
abundance: NA
d_gene: NA
j_gene: TRBJ1-5